Detailed here is one T cell receptor beta chain. Antigen: not known. These data are taken from a study of vaccination and CD4 T cells after COVID-19. Study-wide context: In the convalescent cohort, there were six males and four females, two of them Hispanic.

Sequenced with the Oncomine TCR Beta short-read assay was DNA taken from cultured CD4+ T cells. Each CDR3 protein gets one entry after TCRdb re-called the PCR reads with MiXCR. The profile covers nearly 15,000 distinct CDR3 sequences, with approximately 80% appearing a single time and roughly 9.1% taken by the ten largest. Treatment in this sample: roughly ten-day PBMC culture with coronavirus spike peptide pools or control peptides (ViraFEST assay). CDR1 is DFQATT and CDR2 is SNEGSKA in the germline V gene (reference sequence). V shed 0 bases and J shed 7 bases, with 15 bases lying between them. This CDR3 is built from 14 residues.

Here the sequenced sample was CD4+ T cells from blood, cultured in vitro, taken after SARS-CoV-2 vaccination. The clonotype comes from a human donor who received a COVID-19 vaccine. The J gene is TRBJ1-2, the V gene TRBV20-1, with TRBD1 as a possible D gene (5 bases). The DNA for the CDR3 is TGCAGTGCTAGAGATGAATCAGGGACGGCTGGCTACACCTTC. Protein product: CSARDESGTAGYTF.